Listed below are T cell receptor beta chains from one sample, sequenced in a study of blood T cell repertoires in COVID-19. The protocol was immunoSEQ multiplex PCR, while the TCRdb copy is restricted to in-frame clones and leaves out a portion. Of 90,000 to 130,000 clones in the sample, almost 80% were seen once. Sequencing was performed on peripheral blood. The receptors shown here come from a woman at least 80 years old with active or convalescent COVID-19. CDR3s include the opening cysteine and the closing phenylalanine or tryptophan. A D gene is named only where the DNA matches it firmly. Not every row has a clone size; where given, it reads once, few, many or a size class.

CASSSRTSGIGETQYF,TGCGCCAGCAGCTCCCGGACTAGCGGGATTGGAGAGACCCAGTACTTC,TRBD2,TRBV5-1,TRBJ2-5,.
CASSVSSADTQYF,TGCGCCAGCAGCGTTTCTAGCGCAGATACGCAGTATTTT,.,TRBV5-1,TRBJ2-3,.
CAYLAGEAETQYF,TGTGCCTACCTAGCGGGAGAAGCAGAGACCCAGTACTTC,TRBD2,TRBV30,TRBJ2-5,.
CSASLPNTGANVLTF,TGCAGTGCTAGTTTGCCTAATACTGGGGCCAACGTCCTGACTTTC,.,TRBV20-1,TRBJ2-6,.
CASSFRTGASYNEQFF,TGTGCCAGCAGCTTCCGGACAGGAGCCTCCTACAATGAGCAGTTCTTC,TRBD1,TRBV11-2,TRBJ2-1,.
CASSLGLRAGGYEQYF,TGTGCCAGCAGTTTGGGGCTACGAGCGGGAGGCTACGAGCAGTACTTC,TRBD2,TRBV28,TRBJ2-7,.
CASSPPAGSFDGYTF,TGTGCCAGCAGTCCCCCGGCGGGGTCGTTTGATGGCTACACCTTC,.,TRBV6-5,TRBJ1-2,.
CASSPWTSGRGPDTQYF,TGTGCCAGCAGCCCCTGGACTAGCGGGAGGGGTCCAGATACGCAGTATTTT,TRBD2,TRBV7-3,TRBJ2-3,.
CASSLGSGGYNEQFF,TGTGCCAGCAGCTTAGGTTCAGGGGGTTACAATGAGCAGTTCTTC,TRBD1,TRBV7-9,TRBJ2-1,few
CASSVDRGLSNQPQHF,TGTGCCAGCAGTGTCGACAGGGGGCTGAGCAATCAGCCCCAGCATTTT,TRBD1,TRBV2,TRBJ1-5,.